This T cell receptor (beta chain) stems from a study of cytomegalovirus exposure and HLA in healthy donors. As for the study in general: A later analysis reported the same platform for the 95 to 150 validation repertoires and the roughly 670 first-cohort repertoires.

Study-level results: Investigators reported 150 to 200 TCR beta chains as tied to cytomegalovirus. Three chains tied to CMV proved CMV antigen-specific in vitro. In the approximately 130 validation repertoires, about 94% of cluster scores exceeded 0, per a later analysis.

Sequenced by immunoSEQ multiplex PCR; TCRdb stores in-frame clones only, minus some. The top ten hold 0.67% of the sample, which has about 110,000 clones, under 97% seen once. This CDR3 is built from 17 residues. Germline-derived CDR1 and CDR2 are MDHEN and SYDVKM. Deletions cut 4 bases from V and 8 bases from J, with 24 bases between. Note on this clone: Its target is not known.

Sequencing was done on a sample of PBMCs. The chain carries TRBV28 and TRBJ2-1, with D possibly matching TRBD2 (6 bases). This TCR derives from a woman younger than 30 in good health and CMV-seronegative. In nucleotides, the CDR3 is TGTGCCAGCAGTTACACGACTGGTGCGGGGCCCCCCCATGAGCAGTTCTTC. Translating gives CASSYTTGAGPPHEQFF. Looking up the rest from reference TRBV28 and TRBJ2-1 gives the full variable domain: DVKVTQSSRYLVKRTGEKVFLECVQDMDHENMFWYRQDPGLGLRLIYFSYDVKMKEKGDIPEGYSVSREKKERFSLILESASTNQTSMYLCASSYTTGAGPPHEQFFGPGTRLTVL.